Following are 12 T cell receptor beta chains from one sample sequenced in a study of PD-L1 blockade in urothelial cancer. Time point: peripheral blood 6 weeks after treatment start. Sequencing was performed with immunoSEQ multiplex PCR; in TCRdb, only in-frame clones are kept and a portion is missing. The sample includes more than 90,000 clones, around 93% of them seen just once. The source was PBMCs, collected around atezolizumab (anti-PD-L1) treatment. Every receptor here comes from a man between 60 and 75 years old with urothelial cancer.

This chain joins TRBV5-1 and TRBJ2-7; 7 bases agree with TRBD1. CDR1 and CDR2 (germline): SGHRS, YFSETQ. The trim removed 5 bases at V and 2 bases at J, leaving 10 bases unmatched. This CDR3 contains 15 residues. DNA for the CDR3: TGCGCCAGCAGTGCCTCGGGACAGTGGACCTACGAGCAGTACTTC. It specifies CASSASGQWTYEQYF.

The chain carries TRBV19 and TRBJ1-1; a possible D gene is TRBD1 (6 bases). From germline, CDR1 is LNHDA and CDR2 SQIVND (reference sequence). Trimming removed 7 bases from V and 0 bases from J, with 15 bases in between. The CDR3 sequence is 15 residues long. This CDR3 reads CASTPGQRMNTEAFF. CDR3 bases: TGTGCCAGTACACCAGGACAGAGAATGAACACTGAAGCTTTCTTT.

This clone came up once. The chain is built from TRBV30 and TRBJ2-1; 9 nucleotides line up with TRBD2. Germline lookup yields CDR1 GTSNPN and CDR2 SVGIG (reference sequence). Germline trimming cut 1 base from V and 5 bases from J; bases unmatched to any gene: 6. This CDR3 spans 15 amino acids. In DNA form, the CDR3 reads TGTGCCTGGAGTGGAGGGACTAGCTGGGACAATGAGCAGTTCTTC. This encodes CAWSGGTSWDNEQFF.

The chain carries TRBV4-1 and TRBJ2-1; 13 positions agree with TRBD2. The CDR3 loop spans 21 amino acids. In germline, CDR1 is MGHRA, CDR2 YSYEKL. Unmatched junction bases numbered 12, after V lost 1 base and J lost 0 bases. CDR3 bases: TGCGCCAGCAGCCAAGTCCCCTCGACTAGCGGGGGGATTAGCTCCTACAATGAGCAGTTCTTC. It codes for CASSQVPSTSGGISSYNEQFF.

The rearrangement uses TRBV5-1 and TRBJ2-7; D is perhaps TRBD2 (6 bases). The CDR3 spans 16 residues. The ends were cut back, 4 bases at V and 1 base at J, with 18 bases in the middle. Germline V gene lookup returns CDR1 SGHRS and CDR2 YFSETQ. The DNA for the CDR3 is TGCGCCAGCAGCCCCCAGATAGCGGCGTTTTCCTACGAGCAGTACTTC. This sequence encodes CASSPQIAAFSYEQYF.

The CDR3 sequence is CASTGQAQETQYF. As DNA, the CDR3 is TGTGCCAGCACCGGACAAGCTCAAGAGACCCAGTACTTC. The chain is built from TRBV2 and TRBJ2-5; possible D gene TRBD1, 5 bases. CDR3 length: 13 residues. V lost 7 bases and J 2 bases, leaving 11 bases between the germline ends. The V gene's germline CDR1 is SNHLY and CDR2 FYNNEI.

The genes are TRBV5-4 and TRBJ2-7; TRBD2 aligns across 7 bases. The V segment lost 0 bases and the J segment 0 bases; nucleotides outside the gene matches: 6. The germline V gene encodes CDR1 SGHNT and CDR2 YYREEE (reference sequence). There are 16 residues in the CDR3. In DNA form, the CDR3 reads TGTGCCAGCAGCTTGGCACGCGGGGGAGCCTCCTACGAGCAGTACTTC. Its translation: CASSLARGGASYEQYF.

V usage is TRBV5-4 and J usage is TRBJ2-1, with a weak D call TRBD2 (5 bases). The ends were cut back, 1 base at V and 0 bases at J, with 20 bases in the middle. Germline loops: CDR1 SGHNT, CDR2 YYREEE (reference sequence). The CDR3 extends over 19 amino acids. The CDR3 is CASSLRRSSERSSYNEQFF. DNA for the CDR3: TGTGCCAGCAGCTTGAGGCGTAGTAGCGAGCGGAGCTCCTACAATGAGCAGTTCTTC.

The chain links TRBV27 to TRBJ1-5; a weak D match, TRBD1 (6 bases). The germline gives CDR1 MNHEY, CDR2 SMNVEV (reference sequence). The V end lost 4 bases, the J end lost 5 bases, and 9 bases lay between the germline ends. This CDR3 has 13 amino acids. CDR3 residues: CASSSDRDQPQHF. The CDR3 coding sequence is TGTGCCAGCAGTTCGGACAGAGATCAGCCCCAGCATTTT.

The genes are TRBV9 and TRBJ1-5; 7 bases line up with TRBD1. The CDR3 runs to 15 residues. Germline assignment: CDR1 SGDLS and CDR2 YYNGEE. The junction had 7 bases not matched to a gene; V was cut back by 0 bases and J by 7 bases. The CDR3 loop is CASSVGTGVGQPQHF. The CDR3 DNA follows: TGTGCCAGCAGCGTAGGAACAGGGGTCGGGCAGCCCCAGCATTTT. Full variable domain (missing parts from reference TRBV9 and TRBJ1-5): DSGVTQTPKHLITATGQRVTLRCSPRSGDLSVYWYQQSLDQGLQFLIQYYNGEERAKGNILERFSAQQFPDLHSELNLSSLELGDSALYFCASSVGTGVGQPQHFGDGTRLSIL.

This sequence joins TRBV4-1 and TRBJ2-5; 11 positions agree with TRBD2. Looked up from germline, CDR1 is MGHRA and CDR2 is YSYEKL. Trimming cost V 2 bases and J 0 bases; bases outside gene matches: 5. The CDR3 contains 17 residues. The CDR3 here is CASSQTSGGPYQETQYF. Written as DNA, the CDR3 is TGCGCCAGCAGCCAAACTAGCGGGGGCCCCTACCAAGAGACCCAGTACTTC.

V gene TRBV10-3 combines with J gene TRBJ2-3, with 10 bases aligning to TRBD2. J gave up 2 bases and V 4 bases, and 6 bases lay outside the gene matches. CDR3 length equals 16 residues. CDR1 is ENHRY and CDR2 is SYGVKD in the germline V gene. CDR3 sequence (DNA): TGTGCCATCAGTGTCGTGACTAGCGGGTACACAGATACGCAGTATTTT. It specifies CAISVVTSGYTDTQYF.